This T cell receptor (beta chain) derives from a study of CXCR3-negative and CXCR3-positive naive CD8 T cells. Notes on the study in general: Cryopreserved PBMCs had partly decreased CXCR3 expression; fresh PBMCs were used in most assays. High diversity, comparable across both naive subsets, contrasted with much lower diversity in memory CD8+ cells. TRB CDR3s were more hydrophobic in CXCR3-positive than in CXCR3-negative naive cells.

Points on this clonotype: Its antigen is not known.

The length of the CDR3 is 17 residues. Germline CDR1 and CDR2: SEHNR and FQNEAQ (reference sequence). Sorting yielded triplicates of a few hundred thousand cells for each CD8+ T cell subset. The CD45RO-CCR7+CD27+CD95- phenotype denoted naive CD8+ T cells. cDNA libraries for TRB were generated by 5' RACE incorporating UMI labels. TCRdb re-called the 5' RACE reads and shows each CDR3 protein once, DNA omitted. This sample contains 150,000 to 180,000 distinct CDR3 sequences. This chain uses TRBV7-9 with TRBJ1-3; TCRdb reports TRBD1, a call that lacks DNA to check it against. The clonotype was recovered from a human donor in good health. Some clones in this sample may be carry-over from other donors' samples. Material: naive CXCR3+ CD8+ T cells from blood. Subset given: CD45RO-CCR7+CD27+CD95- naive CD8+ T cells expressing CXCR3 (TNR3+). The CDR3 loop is CASSPRDGSAGGNTIYF.